Below, 30 T cell receptor beta chains from the same sample are listed, as sequenced in a study of early T cells in non-severe SARS-CoV-2 infection (dated by TCRdb to about 2021). The library came from 5' RACE. This sample was sequenced with a NextSeq 500. TCRdb took the public reads, trimmed them with fastp at Q25, ran MiXCR for clone calling and kept in-frame beta chains. Merged by CDR3 protein, the rows form single entries marked with the most common genes and DNA. The sample has around 94,000 distinct CDR3 sequences on record, roughly 13% of them singletons. The leading ten clones occupy 6.2% of the sample. Sequencing was done on a sample of whole blood. The receptors come from an adult who was a healthcare worker with PCR-confirmed SARS-CoV-2 infection or an uninfected control (not recorded which).

V gene TRBV6-5 combines with J gene TRBJ1-2; TRBD1 might be the D (5 bases). There are 15 residues in the CDR3. V was trimmed by 6 bases and J by 4 bases, leaving 18 bases between them. The germline CDR1 and CDR2 sequences are MNHEY and SVGAGI. The CDR3 nucleotides are TGTGCCAGCAGCCGCACATTCGACAGCCTCTATGGCTACACCTTC. It is translated as CASSRTFDSLYGYTF.

This clonotype occurred many times. V and J are TRBV11-2 and TRBJ1-1; D not certain. The germline gives CDR1 SGHAT, CDR2 FQNNGV. The V gene lost 2 bases and the J gene lost 1 base, with 5 bases spanning the gap. The CDR3 consists of 13 residues. The DNA for the CDR3 is TGTGCCAGCAGCTTAATTGCGAACACTGAAGCTTTCTTT. Its translation: CASSLIANTEAFF.

This clonotype was counted ten times or more. The chain uses TRBV24-1 and TRBJ2-2; D remains ambiguous. Germline V lookup: CDR1 KGHDR, CDR2 SFDVKD. The CDR3 is made up of 12 amino acids. V lost 6 bases to trimming and J lost 5 bases, with 6 bases between them. As DNA, the CDR3 is TGTGCCACCAGTCTAATTACCGGGGAGCTGTTTTTT. As protein: CATSLITGELFF.

In DNA, the CDR3 is TGTGCCAGCAGCCGGGGATCTGAGGAGGAGACCCAGTACTTC. Encoded protein: CASSRGSEEETQYF. The rearrangement joins TRBV9 to TRBJ2-5, with D tentatively TRBD2 (5 bases). The CDR3 consists of 14 residues. CDR1 SGDLS and CDR2 YYNGEE come from the germline V gene. The V and J ends lost 4 bases and 5 bases respectively, with 15 bases between them. The full variable domain, with the rest looked up from reference TRBV9 and TRBJ2-5, is DSGVTQTPKHLITATGQRVTLRCSPRSGDLSVYWYQQSLDQGLQFLIQYYNGEERAKGNILERFSAQQFPDLHSELNLSSLELGDSALYFCASSRGSEEETQYFGPGTRLLVL.

This chain uses TRBV12-3 or TRBV12-4 with TRBJ2-1, with D tentatively TRBD1 (5 bases). With 2 bases removed from V and 2 bases from J, the gap between germline ends came to 10 bases. The CDR3 has 15 amino acids. DNA for the CDR3: TGTGCCAGCAGTTTACAGGGTGGTCCCTACAATGAGCAGTTCTTC. Its translation: CASSLQGGPYNEQFF.

This clonotype was counted many times. The chain has TRBV11-2 and TRBJ2-1, with 13 bases matching TRBD2. This CDR3 spans 14 amino acids. The junction had 0 bases not matched to a gene; V was cut back by 4 bases and J by 6 bases. Looked up from germline, CDR1 is SGHAT and CDR2 is FQNNGV. CDR3 sequence (DNA): TGTGCCAGCAGCTGGACTAGCGGGAGCAATGAGCAGTTCTTC. Amino acids: CASSWTSGSNEQFF. Full variable domain (missing parts from reference TRBV11-2 and TRBJ2-1): EAGVAQSPRYKIIEKRQSVAFWCNPISGHATLYWYQQILGQGPKLLIQFQNNGVVDDSQLPKDRFSAERLKGVDSTLKIQPAKLEDSAVYLCASSWTSGSNEQFFGPGTRLTVL.

The rearrangement links TRBV20-1 to TRBJ2-4; tentatively, D is TRBD2 (6 bases). Per germline, CDR1 DFQATT and CDR2 SNEGSKA (reference sequence). Trimming removed 7 bases from V and 1 base from J, with 8 bases in between. The CDR3 has 12 amino acids. The CDR3 reads CSGGVAKNIQYF. The CDR3 nucleotides are TGCAGTGGGGGGGTTGCCAAAAACATTCAGTACTTC.

This rearrangement joins TRBV5-5 to TRBJ2-7; 9 bases agree with TRBD2. V trimming: 1 base; J trimming: 2 bases; junction bases outside the gene matches: 4. The germline CDR1 and CDR2 sequences are SGHKS and YYEKEE (reference sequence). The CDR3 covers 15 residues. CDR3 sequence (DNA): TGTGCCAGCAGCTTGTCTAGCGGGATTGCCTACGAGCAGTACTTC. It is translated as CASSLSSGIAYEQYF.

This clonotype was picked up a small number of times. The chain has TRBV2 and TRBJ1-5, with 7 bases matching TRBD1. The CDR3 extends over 15 amino acids. Germline V CDR1 and CDR2: SNHLY, FYNNEI. Trimming took 3 bases from V and 7 from J; bases not matched to a gene: 9. CDR3 protein: CASSDSDRAGQPQHF. The CDR3 bases are TGTGCCAGCAGTGACAGCGACAGGGCCGGACAGCCCCAGCATTTT.

Ten or more counts support this clonotype. V and J are TRBV5-5 and TRBJ1-6, with no clear D. The CDR3 consists of 14 residues. The ends were cut back, 0 bases at V and 11 bases at J, with 12 bases in the middle. Germline V gene data show CDR1 as SGHKS and CDR2 as YYEKEE (reference sequence). The chain's CDR3 is CASSLGERNPPLHF. The CDR3 region has the DNA TGTGCCAGCAGCTTGGGGGAAAGGAATCCACCCCTCCACTTT.

This clonotype was detected only a few times. The chain joins TRBV7-2 to TRBJ2-1; D not resolved. Germline CDR1 and CDR2: SGHTA and FQGNSA. Trimming stripped 1 base from V and 8 bases from J, with 9 bases between. This CDR3 contains 13 residues. CDR3 loop: CASSLEASHEQFF. The CDR3, as DNA: TGTGCCAGCAGCTTAGAGGCCAGCCATGAGCAGTTCTTC.

The chain employs TRBV7-3 and TRBJ2-1; D uncertain. The V end lost 4 bases, the J end lost 0 bases, and 7 bases lay between the germline ends. Germline lookup yields CDR1 SGHTA and CDR2 FQGTGA. This CDR3 is 14 amino acids long. CDR3 in amino acids: CASSSRGSYNEQFF. The CDR3 region has the DNA TGTGCCAGCAGCTCTCGAGGCTCCTACAATGAGCAGTTCTTC.

Note on this clonotype: This may be a read error, as it is one base from a much larger clone. The CDR3 sequence is CVTSTLAGDGDTQYF. CDR3 nucleotide sequence: TGTGTCACCAGCACCCTAGCGGGAGACGGCGATACGCAGTATTTT. V usage is TRBV15 and J usage is TRBJ2-3; 10 positions agree with TRBD2. The CDR3 sequence is 15 residues long. Per germline, CDR1 LNHNV and CDR2 YYDKDF (reference sequence).

This rearrangement joins TRBV6-6 to TRBJ1-5; the D gene is possibly TRBD1 (5 bases). CDR1 and CDR2 from the germline V gene are MNHNY and SVGAGI (reference sequence). V gave up 6 bases and J gave up 11 bases, with 20 bases separating them. There are 14 residues in the CDR3. This chain's CDR3 is CASSPMRGRLAQHF. The DNA for the CDR3 is TGTGCCAGCAGCCCAATGAGGGGCCGCCTGGCCCAGCATTTT.

This clonotype was seen ten or more times. The chain combines TRBV27 with TRBJ1-5; D possibly corresponds to TRBD1 (6 bases). Trimming left V 6 bases short and J 0 bases short, with 12 bases between. The CDR3 is made up of 15 amino acids. CDR1 is MNHEY, CDR2 SMNVEV, per germline (reference sequence). The CDR3 loop is CASRLTGFSNQPQHF. The DNA for the CDR3 is TGTGCCAGCAGACTAACAGGGTTTAGCAATCAGCCCCAGCATTTT.

In this sample, this clonotype turned up many times. V gene TRBV20-1 combines with J gene TRBJ1-4, with D unclear. CDR1 is DFQATT, CDR2 SNEGSKA, per germline (reference sequence). The V end was cut by 3 bases, the J end by 5 bases, with 10 bases between. The CDR3 length is 13 residues. Here the CDR3 DNA reads TGCAGTGCTAGGACCAGACTAAATGAAAAACTGTTTTTT. Translated, it gives CSARTRLNEKLFF.

In this sample, this clonotype turned up a few times. This sequence joins TRBV30 and TRBJ2-3; D may be TRBD1 (6 bases). This CDR3 is built from 12 residues. The germline CDR1 and CDR2 sequences are GTSNPN and SVGIG (reference sequence). Trimming took 3 bases from V and 6 from J, leaving 10 bases between them. As DNA, the CDR3 is TGTGCCTGGAGGGGGGCAAGCGATACGCAGTATTTT. It translates to CAWRGASDTQYF.

This clonotype was detected many times. The chain employs TRBV28 and TRBJ2-2; D might be TRBD2 (5 bases). Germline V gene data show CDR1 as MDHEN and CDR2 as SYDVKM. The V and J ends lost 5 bases and 6 bases respectively, with 10 bases between them. The CDR3 sequence is 13 residues long. CDR3 coding DNA: TGTGCCAGCAGTCCCCGTAGCGCCGGGGAGCTGTTTTTT. Its protein is CASSPRSAGELFF. Drawing the rest from reference TRBV28 and TRBJ2-2, the complete variable domain is DVKVTQSSRYLVKRTGEKVFLECVQDMDHENMFWYRQDPGLGLRLIYFSYDVKMKEKGDIPEGYSVSREKKERFSLILESASTNQTSMYLCASSPRSAGELFFGEGSRLTVL.

This clonotype was seen at least ten times. The chain is built from TRBV20-1 and TRBJ2-2; no reliable D call. Germline lookup yields CDR1 DFQATT and CDR2 SNEGSKA (reference sequence). The CDR3 has 13 residues. Trimming took off 5 bases at V and 3 bases at J, with 10 bases between the two ends. In nucleotides, the CDR3 is TGCAGTGCTCTTTTTTGGGACACCGGGGAGCTGTTTTTT. This codes for CSALFWDTGELFF.

The chain combines TRBV7-2 with TRBJ2-7, with a possible D match to TRBD1 (5 bases). V was trimmed by 1 base and J by 3 bases, leaving 10 bases between them. The CDR3 is 14 amino acids. Germline CDR1 and CDR2: SGHTA and FQGNSA. In DNA, the CDR3 is TGTGCCAGCAGCTTAGGCAGGGCAGGCTACGAGCAGTACTTC. Its translation is CASSLGRAGYEQYF.

This clonotype has at least ten counts. The genes are TRBV11-2 and TRBJ2-1; a possible D gene is TRBD1 (5 bases). Germline CDR1 and CDR2: SGHAT and FQNNGV. The germline V and J ends were trimmed by 1 base and 1 base, with 14 bases remaining between them. This CDR3 has 17 residues. CDR3 in DNA: TGTGCCAGCAGCTTAGTGACGGTTAAGGGGTCCTACAATGAGCAGTTCTTC. This codes for CASSLVTVKGSYNEQFF.

The chain carries TRBV28 and TRBJ2-5; D possibly corresponds to TRBD1 (5 bases). Germline lookup yields CDR1 MDHEN and CDR2 SYDVKM. The CDR3 totals 13 residues. Between the trimmed V and J ends, which lost 4 bases and 5 bases, there was a span of 11 bases. The DNA of the CDR3 is TGTGCCAGCAGTTGGGGCTCCGTGGAGACCCAGTACTTC. Its protein is CASSWGSVETQYF.

The chain links TRBV11-2 to TRBJ2-3; 14 bases line up with TRBD2. The CDR3 is 16 amino acids. After removal of 3 bases from V and 5 bases from J, the junction contained 4 bases not matched to a gene. Germline V gene sequence: CDR1 SGHAT, CDR2 FQNNGV. CDR3 in amino acids: CASSLGLAGVQDTQYF. DNA for the CDR3: TGTGCCAGCAGCTTGGGACTAGCGGGAGTTCAAGATACGCAGTATTTT.

This clonotype was recorded at least ten times. The gene calls are TRBV11-2 and TRBJ2-3, with unresolved D. This CDR3 contains 15 residues. Germline values: CDR1 SGHAT, CDR2 FQNNGV. The germline V and J ends were trimmed by 4 bases and 4 bases, with 15 bases remaining between them. DNA of the CDR3: TGTGCCAGCAGCTCGAGATCTAAGTCCGCAGATACGCAGTATTTT. Translated, it gives CASSSRSKSADTQYF.

This clonotype was counted many times. The V gene is TRBV27, the J gene TRBJ2-7; D remains ambiguous. This CDR3 contains 14 residues. V was trimmed by 2 bases and J by 0 bases, leaving 8 bases between them. The V gene's germline CDR1 is MNHEY and CDR2 SMNVEV (reference sequence). CDR3 bases: TGTGCCAGCAGTTTAAGTCCCAGCTCCTACGAGCAGTACTTC. Encoded protein: CASSLSPSSYEQYF.

V usage is TRBV11-2 and J usage is TRBJ2-7; D possibly matches TRBD1 or TRBD2 (6 bases each). This CDR3 contains 16 residues. The V end was cut by 5 bases, the J end by 3 bases, with 20 bases between. CDR1 SGHAT and CDR2 FQNNGV come from the germline V gene. The CDR3 here is CASSPQGRGGGYEQYF. The CDR3 DNA reads as TGTGCCAGCAGCCCCCAAGGACGCGGAGGGGGCTACGAGCAGTACTTC.

This clonotype was seen a few times. The rearrangement uses TRBV27 and TRBJ1-5; perhaps TRBD1 as D (6 bases). Germline CDR1 is MNHEY and CDR2 is SMNVEV (reference sequence). The V gene lost 6 bases and the J gene lost 6 bases, with 12 bases spanning the gap. The CDR3 totals 13 residues. The CDR3 protein is CASSRQGTQPQHF. The CDR3 DNA is TGTGCCAGCAGCCGGCAGGGGACTCAGCCCCAGCATTTT.

J is TRBJ2-7 and V is TRBV21-1; the DNA was not used to check the table's D call, TRBD1. TRBV21-1 is marked as a pseudogene. The CDR3 runs 14 residues. Here the CDR3 DNA reads TGTGCCAGCAGCAGACAGGGGGGCACGCACGAGCAGTACTTC. This gives the protein CASSRQGGTHEQYF.

This clonotype was picked up a small number of times. The CDR3 region is CATGQAEDTEAFF. DNA for the CDR3: TGTGCCACCGGACAGGCGGAGGACACTGAAGCTTTCTTT. V is TRBV10-3 and J is TRBJ1-1; 7 bases match TRBD1. The J segment lost 3 bases and the V segment lost 10 bases, leaving 8 bases of the junction unmatched. Germline-derived CDR1 and CDR2 are ENHRY and SYGVKD. The CDR3 length is 13 residues.

This clonotype was seen a handful of times. This chain links TRBV27 with TRBJ1-5; D unclear. CDR3 length: 16 amino acids. V shed 3 bases and J shed 1 base, with 13 bases lying between them. Germline CDR1 is MNHEY and CDR2 is SMNVEV (reference sequence). Here the CDR3 DNA reads TGTGCCAGCAGTTTGCGATATCAGGAAAGCAATCAGCCCCAGCATTTT. Translated: CASSLRYQESNQPQHF.